Listed here is a single T cell receptor beta chain. The antigen this receptor binds is unknown. Base qualities are not provided; no much larger clone lies one nucleotide away. The data were obtained in a study of T cell changes during pregnancy in multiple sclerosis (dated by TCRdb to the late 2010s). Broadly, across the study: Changes in the T cell repertoire over the course of pregnancy were examined in this study in women with multiple sclerosis.

The CDR3, from cysteine to phenylalanine, totals 13 residues. Only CDR3 DNA is held: 39 bases, read in frame from base 1. The junction shows trimming of 3 bases on V and 6 bases on J, and the gene matches do not reach 3 bases of it. Sequences SGHRS (CDR1) and YFSETQ (CDR2) are obtained from the germline V gene. The library was obtained by the immunoSEQ multiplex PCR assay. In its TCRdb copy, this immuneACCESS table keeps in-frame sequences only and misses some clones. Where compared with another copy, unresolved V genes explain less than half of these, and the others have no known cause. For this sample there are tens of thousands of clones; around 93% appear just once. Clones ranked in the top ten supply 1.5% to 2% of the sample.

Sequencing used peripheral blood, obtained in the second trimester of pregnancy. The sequence came from a female donor with multiple sclerosis, enrolled in a pregnancy study. The chain uses TRBV5-1 and TRBJ2-7; the junction holds 10 bases that match TRBD1. The CDR3 protein sequence reads: CASSWTGGSEQYF. The DNA sequence reads TGCGCCAGCAGCTGGACAGGGGGTTCCGAGCAGTACTTC.